Below, 27 T cell receptor beta chains from the same sample are listed, as sequenced in a study of regulatory T cells in long-lasting Graves disease. Time point here: newly diagnosed GD, antithyroid drugs for less than 3 months. Extracted PBMC RNA gave rise to the TCR library. Libraries of TCR beta came from iRepertoire HTBI primers plus Arm-PCR of CDR3 regions. One entry per CDR3 protein results from TCRdb running MiXCR on the multiplex PCR reads. Found here are just over 600,000 distinct CDR3 sequences, around 15% of them singletons; the top ten hold 15% to 20%. This same sample was also part of a study on T cells in Graves' hyperthyroidism and ophthalmopathy.

The sequences come from peripheral blood mononuclear cells (PBMCs), collected at new diagnosis, from a patient treated with antithyroid drugs. The source of these receptors is a woman aged 25 to 39 with Graves disease.

The V and J genes are TRBV9 and TRBJ2-1, with 8 bases aligning to TRBD1. After removal of 1 base from V and 9 bases from J, the junction contained 12 bases not matched to a gene. The CDR3 covers 16 residues. The germline V gene encodes CDR1 SGDLS and CDR2 YYNGEE. As DNA, the CDR3 is TGTGCCAGCAGCGTAAACCCAGGACAGGGCTCTGGTGAGCAGTTCTTC. Translation: CASSVNPGQGSGEQFF.

J is TRBJ2-2 and V is TRBV14; TRBD2 agrees at 13 bases. V lost 3 bases and J lost 3; bases outside the gene matches: 4. The CDR3 has 17 residues. CDR1 is SGHDN, CDR2 FVKESK, per germline. The CDR3 sequence is CASSHPGLAGDTGELFF. The CDR3 coding sequence is TGTGCCAGCAGCCACCCCGGACTAGCGGGAGACACCGGGGAGCTGTTTTTT.

V is TRBV19 and J is TRBJ2-1; D possibly matches TRBD1 or TRBD2 (6 bases each). The germline gives CDR1 LNHDA, CDR2 SQIVND (reference sequence). This CDR3 spans 13 amino acids. Deletions cut 5 bases from V and 8 bases from J, with 13 bases between. DNA for the CDR3: TGTGCCAGTAGTGGGGGGCGCAGCCATGAGCAGTTCTTC. Translation: CASSGGRSHEQFF.

The rearrangement uses TRBV20-1 and TRBJ2-1; D unresolved. This CDR3 is built from 15 residues. The V end was cut by 1 base, the J end by 6 bases, with 16 bases between. From germline, CDR1 is DFQATT and CDR2 SNEGSKA (reference sequence). The CDR3 DNA reads TGCAGTGCTAGAGTCGGGTCCTTGGGTAGCAATGAGCAGTTCTTC. It codes for CSARVGSLGSNEQFF.

This clonotype was found many times. The rearrangement links TRBV9 to TRBJ1-2; D remains ambiguous. Germline V gives CDR1 SGDLS, CDR2 YYNGEE. This CDR3 spans 14 amino acids. V was pared by 1 base and J by 4 bases, with 11 bases between. The CDR3 DNA reads TGTGCCAGCAGCGTAAACCTGGAAAGCTATGGCTACACCTTC. Protein sequence: CASSVNLESYGYTF.

This clonotype was detected many times. V and J are TRBV6-1 and TRBJ2-1; a weak D match, TRBD2 (6 bases). The CDR3 is made up of 16 amino acids. Germline CDR1 is MNHNS and CDR2 is SASEGT. Trimming stripped 3 bases from V and 0 bases from J, with 12 bases between. The CDR3, as DNA: TGTGCCAGCAGTGACGCTAGCGCAAGCTCCTACAATGAGCAGTTCTTC. Protein sequence: CASSDASASSYNEQFF.

Concerning this clonotype: A read error is possible here, since a much larger clone lies one base away. The chain recombines TRBV5-1 with TRBJ1-1; maybe TRBD1 (5 bases). The CDR3 runs 14 residues. Looked up from germline, CDR1 is SGHRS and CDR2 is YFSETQ. The germline V and J ends were trimmed by 5 bases and 4 bases, with 15 bases remaining between them. The CDR3 is CASRRSPRGTEAFF. For the CDR3, the DNA is TGCGCCAGCAGGCGCAGTCCAAGGGGCACTGAAGCTTTCTTT. The whole variable domain, remainder taken from reference TRBV5-1 and TRBJ1-1, is KAGVTQTPRYLIKTRGQQVTLSCSPISGHRSVSWYQQTPGQGLQFLFEYFSETQRNKGNFPGRFSGRQFSNSRSEMNVSTLELGDSALYLCASRRSPRGTEAFFGQGTRLTVV.

This clonotype was recorded a few times. The chain recombines TRBV5-6 with TRBJ2-1; perhaps TRBD1 as D (5 bases). Trimming shortened V by 3 bases and J by 10 bases, and 8 bases separated the two germline ends. The CDR3 runs to 11 residues. The germline CDR1 and CDR2 sequences are SGHDT and YYEEEE. The CDR3 DNA sequence: TGTGCCAGCAGCTGGGGCCGGGAGCAGTTCTTC. This codes for CASSWGREQFF. Using reference TRBV5-6 and TRBJ2-1 for the parts outside the CDR3, the full variable domain is DAGVTQSPTHLIKTRGQQVTLRCSPKSGHDTVSWYQQALGQGPQFIFQYYEEEERQRGNFPDRFSGHQFPNYSSELNVNALLLGDSALYLCASSWGREQFFGPGTRLTVL.

This clonotype was picked up many times. Relative to the germline gene, one junction end is altered; a read error may explain this. The rearrangement joins TRBV5-1 to TRBJ1-1; D remains ambiguous. In germline, CDR1 is SGHRS, CDR2 YFSETQ. This CDR3 contains 14 residues. CDR3 sequence reads: CASSLAGPDTEAFF. Here the CDR3 DNA reads TGTGCCAGCAGCTTAGCGGGCCCTGACACTGAAGCTTTCTTT.

For this clonotype: A read error is likely here: a far larger clone is one base away. The chain has TRBV2 and TRBJ2-3; 7 nucleotides agree with TRBD2. The CDR3 consists of 17 residues. Germline CDR1 is SNHLY and CDR2 is FYNNEI. Trimming took 6 bases from V and 2 from J; bases not matched to a gene: 14. Written as DNA, the CDR3 is TGTGCCAGCAGCTTAGTCTTTTCTAGCGGAACCACAGATACGCAGTATTTT. Its translation is CASSLVFSSGTTDTQYF.

This clonotype was counted at least ten times. V gene TRBV24-1 combines with J gene TRBJ2-1, with 16 bases fitting TRBD2. The CDR3 is 19 amino acids. Trimming at V came to 4 bases and at J to 8 bases, leaving 13 bases not matched to a gene. The V gene's germline CDR1 is KGHDR and CDR2 SFDVKD. CDR3 nucleotides: TGTGCCACCAGTGACCCCCACACCGGGACTAGCGGGAGGGTTCATGAGCAGTTCTTC. Translated: CATSDPHTGTSGRVHEQFF.

This clonotype came up many times. The rearrangement joins TRBV2 to TRBJ1-5; 10 positions match TRBD1. The V gene end was trimmed by 8 bases and the J gene end by 0 bases; junction bases not matched to a gene: 10. Germline V gene lookup returns CDR1 SNHLY and CDR2 FYNNEI. The length of the CDR3 is 17 residues. In DNA, the CDR3 is TGTGCCAGCGAGTCGAGACAGGGGGCGAATAGCAATCAGCCCCAGCATTTT. Translated, it gives CASESRQGANSNQPQHF.

This clonotype was picked up many times. At one boundary the junction diverges from the germline segment, which might be a read error. V is TRBV3-1 and J is TRBJ2-7; 7 nucleotides agree with TRBD2. The length of the CDR3 is 12 residues. Germline V gene sequence: CDR1 LGHDT, CDR2 YNNKEL (reference sequence). This chain's CDR3 is CASSPLAGERYF. The CDR3 DNA follows: TGTGCCAGCAGCCCGCTTGCGGGGGAGCGGTACTTC.

There are many counts of this clonotype. The J gene is TRBJ1-2, the V gene TRBV13; TRBD1 matches 7 bases. This CDR3 comprises 16 residues. Germline CDR1 and CDR2: PRHDT and FYEKMQ (reference sequence). V shed 6 bases and J 2 bases; nucleotides not matched to a gene: 12. CDR3 nucleotide sequence: TGTGCCAGCAGACGGACGAGGGGGCCAGTGAACTATGGCTACACCTTC. The encoded protein is CASRRTRGPVNYGYTF. Using reference TRBV13 and TRBJ1-2 for the parts outside the CDR3, the full variable domain is AAGVIQSPRHLIKEKRETATLKCYPIPRHDTVYWYQQGPGQDPQFLISFYEKMQSDKGSIPDRFSAQQFSDYHSELNMSSLELGDSALYFCASRRTRGPVNYGYTFGSGTRLTVV.

This clonotype was seen a handful of times. The chain links TRBV10-3 to TRBJ2-3; 9 nucleotides agree with TRBD1. V gave up 3 bases and J gave up 2 bases; unmatched junction bases: 6. The CDR3 is 16 residues long. CDR1 is ENHRY, CDR2 SYGVKD, per germline. The CDR3 is CAISETGTGLTDTQYF. Written as DNA, the CDR3 is TGTGCCATCAGTGAAACTGGGACAGGGCTCACAGATACGCAGTATTTT.

This clonotype showed up just a few times. CDR3 nucleotide sequence: TGCGCCAGCAGCTTCGGTGGGGATGGGGAAAAACTGTTTTTT. Its protein is CASSFGGDGEKLFF. The genes are TRBV5-1 and TRBJ1-4, with D unclear. The CDR3 length is 14 residues. CDR1 is SGHRS, CDR2 YFSETQ, per germline. Between the trimmed V and J ends, which lost 2 bases and 8 bases, there was a span of 13 bases.

This clonotype was counted between two and nine times. V and J are TRBV28 and TRBJ2-2; 7 bases line up with TRBD2. The J segment lost 8 bases and the V segment lost 11 bases, leaving 17 bases of the junction unmatched. Germline CDR1 and CDR2: MDHEN and SYDVKM. This CDR3 has 15 amino acids. In DNA form, the CDR3 reads TGTGCCGGCATCGGTGCCAGCGGGGAGAGTGGGGAGCTGTTTTTT. Protein product: CAGIGASGESGELFF.

This clonotype was detected a few times. This chain connects TRBV27 to TRBJ1-1; 10 bases fit TRBD1. From germline, CDR1 is MNHEY and CDR2 SMNVEV (reference sequence). This CDR3 is 16 amino acids long. The trim removed 0 bases at V and 3 bases at J, leaving 4 bases unmatched. The CDR3, as DNA: TGTGCCAGCAGTTTATCCGGGACAGGGGTCTACACTGAAGCTTTCTTT. Translating it yields CASSLSGTGVYTEAFF.

This chain links TRBV5-5 with TRBJ1-1; unclear D gene. Trimming pared 5 bases from V and 0 bases from J, leaving 8 bases between. CDR1 and CDR2 (germline): SGHKS, YYEKEE (reference sequence). This CDR3 is 13 amino acids long. CDR3 coding DNA: TGTGCCAGCAGGGCCCATATGAACACTGAAGCTTTCTTT. Its translation is CASRAHMNTEAFF.

This clonotype was observed many times. The chain employs TRBV11-2 and TRBJ2-7; tentative D call: TRBD2 (7 bases). Trimming left V 8 bases short and J 4 bases short, with 21 bases between. Germline CDR1 SGHAT, CDR2 FQNNGV. The CDR3 has 15 amino acids. The CDR3: CASGTFASGQYEQYF. In DNA form, the CDR3 reads TGTGCCAGCGGAACTTTCGCTAGCGGACAGTACGAGCAGTACTTC.

This clonotype was observed at least ten times. The gene calls are TRBV28 and TRBJ2-7; D not resolved. The germline V and J ends were trimmed by 4 bases and 4 bases, with 14 bases remaining between them. Germline CDR1 and CDR2: MDHEN and SYDVKM. The length of the CDR3 is 14 residues. The DNA for the CDR3 is TGTGCCAGCAGTTCCGAACCACCTTCTTACGAGCAGTACTTC. Its protein product is CASSSEPPSYEQYF.

This clonotype was observed many times. The chain employs TRBV7-2 and TRBJ2-7, with D possibly TRBD2 on 5 matching bases. Germline V gene data show CDR1 as SGHTA and CDR2 as FQGNSA. CDR3 size: 15 residues. Trimming stripped 0 bases from V and 3 bases from J, with 12 bases between. The CDR3 spells CASSLALASIYEQYF. The DNA for the CDR3 is TGTGCCAGCAGCTTAGCCCTAGCCAGTATCTACGAGCAGTACTTC.

In this sample, this clonotype turned up many times. The chain couples TRBV12-3 or TRBV12-4 to TRBJ1-6, with 10 positions matching TRBD1. This CDR3 has 17 amino acids. V trimming: 3 bases; J trimming: 0 bases; junction bases outside the gene matches: 2. The CDR3 sequence: CASSLGQGHSYNSPLHF. CDR3 sequence (DNA): TGTGCCAGCAGTTTGGGACAGGGGCACTCCTATAATTCACCCCTCCACTTT.

The chain carries TRBV28 and TRBJ1-5; tentative D call: TRBD1 (6 bases). Germline lookup yields CDR1 MDHEN and CDR2 SYDVKM. V shed 2 bases and J shed 4 bases, with 12 bases lying between them. The CDR3 is made up of 15 amino acids. The CDR3 spells CASSLLGGINQPQHF. The DNA for the CDR3 is TGTGCCAGCAGTTTACTGGGGGGCATAAATCAGCCCCAGCATTTT. The full variable domain, with the rest looked up from reference TRBV28 and TRBJ1-5, is DVKVTQSSRYLVKRTGEKVFLECVQDMDHENMFWYRQDPGLGLRLIYFSYDVKMKEKGDIPEGYSVSREKKERFSLILESASTNQTSMYLCASSLLGGINQPQHFGDGTRLSIL.

Ten or more counts support this clonotype. This chain links TRBV28 with TRBJ1-5; 9 bases map to TRBD1. V was pared by 5 bases and J by 6 bases, with 14 bases of the junction left unmatched. The CDR3 runs to 17 residues. CDR1 and CDR2 from the germline V gene are MDHEN and SYDVKM. The CDR3 DNA sequence: TGTGCCAGCAGTATTTACCGGGACAGGGTTTCGGGTCAGCCCCAGCATTTT. Amino acid sequence: CASSIYRDRVSGQPQHF.

The sample holds a few counts of this clonotype. J is TRBJ2-6 and V is TRBV5-1; D gene unclear. The CDR3 extends over 17 amino acids. V gave up 4 bases and J gave up 2 bases, with 16 bases separating them. Germline V gene data show CDR1 as SGHRS and CDR2 as YFSETQ. In DNA form, the CDR3 reads TGCGCCAGCAGCCTCTCTGGGCGTGGGACTGGGGCCAACGTCCTGACTTTC. It codes for CASSLSGRGTGANVLTF.

This clonotype was detected a few times. The CDR3 reads CASIRDRGLYNEQFF. The CDR3 DNA sequence: TGCGCCAGCATCCGAGACAGGGGTCTTTACAATGAGCAGTTCTTC. The rearrangement uses TRBV5-1 and TRBJ2-1, with 8 bases aligning to TRBD1. The CDR3 covers 15 residues. V shed 6 bases and J 4 bases; nucleotides not matched to a gene: 9. Germline CDR1 and CDR2: SGHRS and YFSETQ.